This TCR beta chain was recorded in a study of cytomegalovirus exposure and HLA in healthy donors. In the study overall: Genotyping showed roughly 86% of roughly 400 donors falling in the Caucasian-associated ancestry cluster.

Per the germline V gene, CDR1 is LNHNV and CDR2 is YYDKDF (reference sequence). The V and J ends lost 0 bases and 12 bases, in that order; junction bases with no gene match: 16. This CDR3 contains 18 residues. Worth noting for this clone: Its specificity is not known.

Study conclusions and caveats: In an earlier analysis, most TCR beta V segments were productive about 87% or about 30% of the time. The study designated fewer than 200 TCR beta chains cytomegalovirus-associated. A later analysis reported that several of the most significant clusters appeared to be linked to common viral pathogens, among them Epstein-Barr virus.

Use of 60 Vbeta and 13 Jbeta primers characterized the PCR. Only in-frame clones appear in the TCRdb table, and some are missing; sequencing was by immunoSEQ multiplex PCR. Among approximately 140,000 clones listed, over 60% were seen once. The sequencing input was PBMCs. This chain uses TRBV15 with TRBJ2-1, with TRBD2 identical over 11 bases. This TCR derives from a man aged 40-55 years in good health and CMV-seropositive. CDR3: CATSRDPPSSGRALGQFF. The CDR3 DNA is TGTGCCACCAGCAGAGATCCCCCCAGTAGCGGGAGGGCCCTCGGGCAGTTCTTC. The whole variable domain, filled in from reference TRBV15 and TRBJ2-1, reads DAMVIQNPRYQVTQFGKPVTLSCSQTLNHNVMYWYQQKSSQAPKLLFHYYDKDFNNEADTPDNFQSRRPNTSFCFLDIRSPGLGDTAMYLCATSRDPPSSGRALGQFFGPGTRLTVL.